This TCR beta chain was captured by sequencing in a study of cytomegalovirus exposure and HLA in healthy donors. Both 60 Vbeta primers and 13 Jbeta primers went into the PCR. Sequenced by immunoSEQ multiplex PCR; TCRdb stores in-frame clones only, minus some. This table has roughly 49,000 clones, 81% appearing once. Germline values: CDR1 ENHRY, CDR2 SYGVKD. Trimming stripped 7 bases from V and 3 bases from J, with 19 bases between. The CDR3 length is 15 residues. Source material: PBMCs. The chain combines TRBV10-3 with TRBJ2-7; the D gene is possibly TRBD1 (6 bases). The sequence was collected from a boy between 10 and 17 years old in good health and CMV-seropositive. The CDR3 loop reads CAIMGAGTSDYEQYF. The CDR3, as DNA: TGTGCCATCATGGGGGCCGGGACCTCTGACTACGAGCAGTACTTC.